This note documents a single T cell receptor beta chain sequence. This table comes from immunoSEQ multiplex PCR, and its TCRdb copy is limited to in-frame clones, with some not included. The profile covers 200,000 to 250,000 clones, with around 83% appearing a single time and just under 7.5% taken by the ten largest. This sample stems from a study of blood T cell repertoires in COVID-19. In the study overall: The origin of the acute and convalescent COVID-19 samples was the United States, Italy and Spain. The cDNA or gDNA used as material had been derived from T cells, B-cell-depleted T cells, or PBMCs.

CDR3 length: 15 amino acids. Germline V gene sequence: CDR1 SGHNT, CDR2 YYREEE (reference sequence). Germline trimming cut 1 base from V and 2 bases from J; bases unmatched to any gene: 1. The sequence was obtained from a woman in her forties or fifties with acute or convalescent COVID-19. V usage is TRBV5-4 and J usage is TRBJ2-3; 10 bases fit TRBD2. The specimen sequenced was peripheral blood. The CDR3 DNA reads TGTGCCAGCAGCTTGACTAGCGGGAACACAGATACGCAGTATTTT. Residues: CASSLTSGNTDTQYF. The variable domain in full, completed from reference TRBV5-4 and TRBJ2-3, reads ETGVTQSPTHLIKTRGQQVTLRCSSQSGHNTVSWYQQALGQGPQFIFQYYREEENGRGNFPPRFSGLQFPNYSSELNVNALELDDSALYLCASSLTSGNTDTQYFGPGTRLTVL.